This T cell receptor (beta chain) comes out of a study of blood T cells in healthy people across ages. Next came a second PCR, run for about 7 to 12 cycles, which used a sample-barcoded 5' primer along with a J-beta primer mix. Each CDR3 protein gets one entry after TCRdb re-called the 5' RACE reads with MiXCR. This sample has over 1.5 million distinct CDR3 sequences, with about 49% found just once. Trimming pared 5 bases from V and 3 bases from J, leaving 12 bases between. Per germline, CDR1 LGHNA and CDR2 YSLEER. This CDR3 has 14 amino acids. The gene calls are TRBV4-3 and TRBJ2-3; unclear D gene. The source of this sequence is a woman aged 40-49 years in good health. Specimen: blood. CDR3 bases: TGCGCCAGCAGCTTGGATGCCCAGACAGATACGCAGTATTTT. Protein sequence: CASSLDAQTDTQYF.